This TCR beta chain was sequenced for a study of blood T cell repertoires in COVID-19. Study-wide context: Sites in the United States, Italy and Spain provided acute and convalescent COVID-19 samples.

Data came from immunoSEQ multiplex PCR; TCRdb stores just in-frame clones and leaves some out. The sample yields some 220,000 clones, 80% to 85% seen once. The V gene lost 2 bases and the J gene lost 2 bases, with 9 bases spanning the gap. This CDR3 has 14 amino acids. CDR1 and CDR2 (germline): LNHDA, SQIVND (reference sequence). Input material: peripheral blood. The chain recombines TRBV19 with TRBJ1-2; D is unclear. The clonotype comes from a woman aged 55-69 years who had recovered from COVID-19. Here the CDR3 reads CASSINMENYGYTF. CDR3 in DNA: TGTGCCAGTAGTATAAACATGGAGAACTATGGCTACACCTTC. The full variable domain, rest sourced from reference TRBV19 and TRBJ1-2, is DGGITQSPKYLFRKEGQNVTLSCEQNLNHDAMYWYRQDPGQGLRLIYYSQIVNDFQKGDIAEGYSVSREKKESFPLTVTSAQKNPTAFYLCASSINMENYGYTFGSGTRLTVV.